Sequencing of this TCR beta chain was carried out in a study of identical twins (dated by TCRdb to 2016 to 2017). Regarding the study in general: TCR alpha and beta repertoires from monozygotic twins, unrelated adults of various ages and cord blood were deep-sequenced to test whether fetal clonotypes persist. To rule out contamination, the twin experiments were replicated at different times with different library preparation protocols.

Summary of the overall study and its limitations: The excess sharing between twins in beta out-of-frame sequences was weaker because fewer shared sequences reduced the signal-to-noise ratio. Conclusions relied on cross-sectional statistical analysis, since the same donors could not be followed over many years. Zero-insertion analyses could be partly confounded by invariant T cells such as MAIT and iNKT, though diverse VJ usage argued against such confounding for most clonotypes. Fewer insertions were carried by abundant cord blood beta clonotypes, a similar but weaker trend appeared in young adult naive repertoires, and no such trend appeared in memory repertoires. Compared with coincidental sharing between unrelated individuals, out-of-frame TCR alpha sequences shared between twins showed an excess of sequences with low generation probability. Recombination models systematically underestimated out-of-frame TCR alpha sharing in monozygotic twins but agreed with sharing between unrelated individuals.

Taken from cysteine to phenylalanine, the CDR3 has 12 residues. This entry keeps only the CDR3 DNA: 36 bases, framed from base 1. V loses 4 bases of germline sequence and J loses 4 bases, and the interval between the two ends is 10 bases. Based on the germline V gene (reference sequence), the CDR1 and CDR2 sequences are DFQATT and SNEGSKA. Only healthy Caucasian donors were included. About this clonotype itself: The antigen this receptor binds is unknown. With a much larger clone just one base away, this may be a read error.

The method was 5' RACE. The run used an Illumina HiSeq 2000. Template switching introduced a universal primer binding site; the final cDNA contained a unique molecular identifier, enabling accurate counting of TCR cDNA molecules. Specific primers in the conserved constant-segment region were used to synthesize first-strand cDNA for the TCR alpha and beta chains. To control for contamination, every cDNA library was double barcoded, receiving both a SMART-Mk sample barcode and Illumina barcodes. TruSeq adapter sequences, together with Illumina sample barcodes, were added in two successive PCR steps. Sequencing of the TCR alpha and beta cDNA libraries was done on the Illumina HiSeq platform using custom primers. The study's own analysis went as follows. MiGEC processed the raw reads to extract unique molecular identifiers, while MiXCR was used to determine the CDR3 positions. For each individual, recombination models were inferred using an EM algorithm with the repgenHMM and IGoR tools. Shared clonotypes were analyzed with the tcR package in R, and sharing was normalized by the product of cloneset sizes. Out-of-frame nonproductive sequences were analyzed to study raw recombination free of thymic and clonal selection effects. TCRdb trimmed the raw reads at Q25, called clones with MiXCR and kept productive beta chains. One record per CDR3 amino acid sequence lists the most common genes and DNA. The V and J calls follow TCRdb's processing rather than the paper's. This sample gives around 1.7 million distinct CDR3 sequences in total; 32% of them show up just once. Clones ranked in the top ten supply 0.27% of the sample.

Rearrangement joined TRBV20-1 to TRBJ1-2, with no reliable assignment of the D segment. Sequencing used cord blood. This TCR was recovered from a newborn girl in good health. The nucleotide sequence is given as TGCAGTGCTACCAAGGTGGCCTATGGCTACACCTTC. Protein translation: CSATKVAYGYTF.